These 18 T cell receptor beta chains came from one sample sequenced in a study of T cell changes during pregnancy in multiple sclerosis. TCRdb keeps only in-frame clones here, not all; method: immunoSEQ multiplex PCR. The sample includes more than 90,000 clones, approximately 92% of them seen just once. Specimen: peripheral blood, collected after pregnancy. The source of these receptors is a female donor with multiple sclerosis, enrolled in a pregnancy study.

The chain has TRBV7-9 and TRBJ1-2; 9 nucleotides align to TRBD1. Germline values: CDR1 SEHNR, CDR2 FQNEAQ (reference sequence). V trimming: 1 base; J trimming: 8 bases; junction bases outside the gene matches: 17. This CDR3 has 18 amino acids. CDR3 sequence reads: CASSLVDYSGTGRVGYTF. In nucleotides, the CDR3 is TGTGCCAGCAGCTTAGTGGATTATTCCGGGACAGGGAGGGTCGGCTACACCTTC.

This rearrangement joins TRBV7-9 to TRBJ1-1, with 7 bases matching TRBD1. The J segment lost 1 base and the V segment lost 2 bases, leaving 4 bases of the junction unmatched. The CDR3 loop spans 15 amino acids. CDR1 is SEHNR, CDR2 FQNEAQ, per germline (reference sequence). CDR3 coding DNA: TGTGCCAGCAGCTTACTTTGGGACAGGAACACTGAAGCTTTCTTT. Protein product: CASSLLWDRNTEAFF.

V and J are TRBV19 and TRBJ2-7; D might be TRBD1 (5 bases). CDR3 length: 14 residues. V lost 1 base, J lost 0 bases, and 7 bases lay in between. Germline assignment: CDR1 LNHDA and CDR2 SQIVND (reference sequence). CDR3: CASSIGDSSYEQYF. In nucleotides, the CDR3 is TGTGCCAGTAGTATAGGTGACAGCTCCTACGAGCAGTACTTC.

This sequence joins TRBV25-1 and TRBJ2-4; 7 bases match TRBD2. The CDR3 is made up of 17 amino acids. Germline lookup yields CDR1 MGHDK and CDR2 SYGVNS. V lost 3 bases to trimming and J lost 0 bases; unmatched junction nucleotides: 8. The chain's CDR3 is CASSDFSLAGAKNIQYF. DNA of the CDR3: TGTGCCAGCAGTGACTTCTCCTTAGCGGGAGCCAAAAACATTCAGTACTTC.

The chain carries TRBV6-5 and TRBJ1-6, with D possibly matching TRBD1 (5 bases). Trimming took 6 bases from V and 10 from J, leaving 16 bases between them. CDR3 size: 14 residues. CDR1 MNHEY and CDR2 SVGAGI come from the germline V gene. DNA for the CDR3: TGTGCCAGCAGGCAGGGAAGTAAGGGATCACCCCTCCACTTT. Translation: CASRQGSKGSPLHF.

This CDR3 is CARGSTEAFF. CDR3 DNA sequence: TGTGCCAGGGGGAGCACTGAAGCTTTCTTT. The rearrangement joins TRBV6-9 to TRBJ1-1; D remains ambiguous. This CDR3 contains 10 residues. Germline-derived CDR1 and CDR2 are MNHGY and SVAAGI. The V and J ends lost 9 bases and 4 bases respectively, with 6 bases between them.

The V call is TRBV11-2, the J call TRBJ2-7, with TRBD2 as a possible D gene (5 bases). The CDR3 totals 16 residues. Germline V gene data show CDR1 as SGHAT and CDR2 as FQNNGV. The V end was cut by 5 bases, the J end by 3 bases, with 20 bases between. CDR3 protein: CASSLTTPGIGYEQYF. CDR3 nucleotide sequence: TGTGCCAGCAGCCTTACAACCCCCGGGATCGGCTACGAGCAGTACTTC.

The gene calls are TRBV19 and TRBJ2-7, with 7 bases that match TRBD1. Germline assignment: CDR1 LNHDA and CDR2 SQIVND (reference sequence). This CDR3 contains 15 residues. V was clipped by 6 bases and J by 0 bases; unmatched bases: 8. The CDR3 nucleotides are TGTGCCAGTAGCAGGGGGACGGACCTCTCCTACGAGCAGTACTTC. This sequence encodes CASSRGTDLSYEQYF.

The gene calls are TRBV4-1 and TRBJ2-1; D is unclear. The germline CDR1 and CDR2 sequences are MGHRA and YSYEKL. V lost 1 base and J 0 bases, leaving 16 bases between the germline ends. This CDR3 contains 18 residues. CDR3 nucleotides: TGCGCCAGCAGCCAAGTCGATATGGGCATCAGCTCCTACAATGAGCAGTTCTTC. It yields the protein CASSQVDMGISSYNEQFF.

V is TRBV7-6 and J is TRBJ1-5; D gene uncertain. The CDR3 contains 12 residues. Germline V gene data show CDR1 as SGHVS and CDR2 as FNYEAQ. Trimming stripped 1 base from V and 7 bases from J, with 5 bases between. The CDR3 sequence is CASSLGGQPQHF. For the CDR3, the DNA is TGTGCCAGCAGCTTAGGAGGCCAGCCCCAGCATTTT.

The chain links TRBV19 to TRBJ2-6; maybe TRBD1 (5 bases). Looked up from germline, CDR1 is LNHDA and CDR2 is SQIVND (reference sequence). With 5 bases removed from V and 12 bases from J, the gap between germline ends came to 14 bases. There are 13 residues in the CDR3. The CDR3 spells CASSASPGIVLTF. Here the CDR3 DNA reads TGTGCCAGTAGTGCCTCTCCAGGGATCGTCCTGACTTTC.

This clone was observed once. The V and J genes are TRBV25-1 and TRBJ1-4; no reliable D call. Germline loops: CDR1 MGHDK, CDR2 SYGVNS. V lost 1 base and J 7 bases, leaving 7 bases between the germline ends. The CDR3 runs to 13 residues. The CDR3 spells CASSEFGSEKLFF. CDR3 nucleotides: TGTGCCAGCAGTGAATTCGGTTCTGAAAAACTGTTTTTT.

The chain combines TRBV27 with TRBJ2-7; TRBD2 matches 11 bases. The CDR3 runs 14 residues. The trim removed 5 bases at V and 6 bases at J, leaving 6 bases unmatched. Germline lookup yields CDR1 MNHEY and CDR2 SMNVEV (reference sequence). This CDR3 reads CASSRLAGRGEQYF. The DNA of the CDR3 is TGTGCCAGCAGTCGACTAGCGGGACGGGGCGAGCAGTACTTC.

The rearrangement joins TRBV5-4 to TRBJ1-5; 9 bases agree with TRBD1. Germline V CDR1 and CDR2: SGHNT, YYREEE (reference sequence). V lost 4 bases to trimming and J lost 6 bases; unmatched junction nucleotides: 5. This CDR3 contains 14 residues. The CDR3 DNA reads as TGTGCCAGCAGCCCGGGACAGGGTGGTCAGCCCCAGCATTTT. It encodes CASSPGQGGQPQHF.

The count of this clone is one. The chain carries TRBV7-2 and TRBJ1-4; TRBD1 is a possible D gene (6 bases). The CDR3 runs to 16 residues. CDR1 is SGHTA, CDR2 FQGNSA, per germline. The V end lost 1 base, the J end lost 4 bases, and 13 bases lay between the germline ends. For the CDR3, the DNA is TGTGCCAGCAGCTTAGGGACAGCCAGGGGTAATGAAAAACTGTTTTTT. Encoded protein: CASSLGTARGNEKLFF.

The CDR3 DNA reads TGTGCCAGCAGCCAAGACGAGGGGACTAGCGGGACCGGGGAGCTGTTTTTT. It codes for CASSQDEGTSGTGELFF. V gene TRBV4-2 combines with J gene TRBJ2-2, with 12 bases fitting TRBD2. J lost 5 bases, V lost 0 bases, and 4 bases had no gene match. Per the germline V gene, CDR1 is LGHNA and CDR2 is YNFKEQ. The CDR3 sequence is 17 residues long.

The chain links TRBV2 to TRBJ1-6; 8 bases line up with TRBD1. In germline, CDR1 is SNHLY, CDR2 FYNNEI. Losses at the gene ends were 7 bases for V and 10 bases for J; bases not matched to a gene: 12. This CDR3 contains 15 residues. The DNA of the CDR3 is TGTGCCAGCAACCTACAGGGGGGCTTCGACTCACCCCTCCACTTT. This translates into CASNLQGGFDSPLHF.

This clone was detected only once. The V and J genes are TRBV30 and TRBJ1-5; the match to TRBD1 covers 8 bases. V trimming: 5 bases; J trimming: 3 bases; junction bases outside the gene matches: 9. The germline V gene encodes CDR1 GTSNPN and CDR2 SVGIG (reference sequence). The CDR3 runs 15 residues. CDR3 protein: CAWGGQGIYNQPQHF. CDR3 DNA sequence: TGTGCCTGGGGCGGACAGGGAATTTACAATCAGCCCCAGCATTTT.